This TCR beta chain was obtained from a study of long-term antiretroviral therapy in people with HIV (dated by TCRdb to between 2021 and 2023). Background on the whole study: The earliest samples were collected approximately a decade before the 2015 WHO recommendation for immediate ART, a period when ART was typically delayed until CD4 counts fell. This retrospective serial study examined whether starting ART and sustained HIV suppression were associated with changes in the composition and diversity of the TRB repertoire in peripheral blood. The cohort contributed about 190 cryopreserved PBMC samples from about 33 adults with confirmed HIV infection, collected serially over a mean of approximately 6 years (range 1-12). About a third of the roughly 30 participants with HIV were female. No cross-contamination during QIAcube processing was seen in test extractions of a monoclonal T-cell line run alongside around 34 polyclonal samples. Study-wide findings and limitations: A significant increase in TRB diversity was found to be associated with ART initiation, although TRB diversity was observed to remain significantly below that of transplant donor controls even after long-term ART. The samples span the years 2004 to 2017, and the ART regimens used at that time may not be as effective as current regimens. Because PBMC availability was limited, only the TCR beta chain was sequenced, with no alpha chain pairing. Because pre-ART samples had limited cell numbers, profiling was done on unsorted PBMC rather than on sorted CD4+ and CD8+ T cells. Expanded TRB clones identified before ART initiation dominated the repertoire across all time points, though the dominance fluctuated and decreased in many PLHIV after ART. No data were available on ART adherence, viral resistance or therapy changes, limiting inferences about post-ART repertoire changes. Compared with controls, HIV repertoires had narrower CDR3 length ranges, and the network structure pointed to an antigen-experienced repertoire that shifted only slightly toward naive after ART.

The immunoSEQ hsTCRB v3.0 assay was used at survey level resolution for TRB variable region sequencing. A depth of about 40,000-55,000 T-cell genomes per sample was targeted for TRB sequencing. TRB libraries were pooled and sequenced on an Illumina MiSeq using a v3 150-cycle kit. As for the authors' bioinformatics: Repertoire analysis was performed in R inside a reproducible Nextflow workflow that covered QC, data transformation and analysis. LymphoSeq2, an R package for exploring AIRR-Seq data, was used to implement the custom analyses. Four samples that yielded fewer than 5000 total TRB sequences were excluded, so that 150 to 200 HIV repertoires were analyzed. Among the approximately 190 HIV repertoires that were kept, around 60 were collected before ART initiation and roughly 130 were collected after ART initiation. Repertoires were downsampled to 5000 TRB nucleotide sequences, and summary statistics were averaged over 100 downsampling iterations. Only TRB sequences with CDR3 regions of at least seven amino acids were retained for analysis. Diversity was measured with a Shannon entropy-derived clonality score and the Gini coefficient. In the repertoire networks, any two of the top 5000 CDR3 amino acid sequences were linked whenever the two sequences differed by an edit distance of one. For TRB CDR3 amino acid sequences, GLIPH2 was used to predict antigen specificity groups and MHC restriction. Known CMV, EBV, HIV or tissue antigen associations were flagged by matching CDR3 amino acid sequences against VDJdb and McPAS-TCR. Pre-ART, post-ART and control groups were compared with Wilcoxon signed-rank tests and Holm-Bonferroni correction. TCRdb carries this immuneACCESS record with in-frame sequences only. Its versions omit some clonotypes, under half of them owing to an unresolved V gene in the studies checked, with the rest unexplained. The DNA gave D and trimming, while V, J and clone size come from that table. For this sample the table gives some 43,000 clones, of which about nine tenths were detected only once. The ten largest make up around 4.7% of the sample.

CDR1 and CDR2 were assigned from the germline V gene (reference sequence) as GTSNPN and SVGIG. Spanning cysteine to phenylalanine, the CDR3 consists of 14 amino acids. Solely the CDR3 DNA is kept, with 42 bases framed from the first base. Between the V and J ends, shortened by 1 base and 3 bases respectively, the junction contains 11 bases. To be included, a participant needed at least one PBMC sample from before ART initiation plus at least two post-ART samples. Every participant with HIV received treatment in the United States of America. Before DNA extraction, cryopreserved samples containing about 1-10 million PBMC were thawed and washed. At the time of the earliest PBMC sample, participants with HIV were aged between about 20 and 55 years. PBMC samples from each participant spanned 1-4 timepoints before ART initiation and 2-8 timepoints after ART initiation, with a median of 7 samples. Serial HIV viral load, CD4+ T-cell count, ART history and demographic data were obtained for every participant. Genomic DNA was extracted from unsorted PBMC with a Qiagen kit on a QIAcube, processed in batches of 12 samples.

Concerning this clone itself: Its cognate antigen has yet to be identified. Qualities for individual bases were not recorded, and no much larger clone is one base off.

Sequences were derived from unsorted PBMCs, sampled 0.1 years before starting antiretroviral therapy. The TCR sequence derives from a woman aged 45 to 65 with HIV. The rearrangement combines TRBV30 with TRBJ2-3; the D gene identity is not certain. The CDR3 protein sequence reads: CAWSDSFVTDTQYF. The nucleotide sequence reads TGTGCCTGGAGTGATTCCTTTGTGACAGATACGCAGTATTTT. The variable domain in full, with residues beyond the CDR3 obtained from the reference TRBV30 and TRBJ2-3 genes, is SQTIHQWPATLVQPVGSPLSLECTVEGTSNPNLYWYRQAAGRGLQLLFYSVGIGQISSEVPQNLSASRPQDRQFILSSKKLLLSDSGFYLCAWSDSFVTDTQYFGPGTRLTVL.